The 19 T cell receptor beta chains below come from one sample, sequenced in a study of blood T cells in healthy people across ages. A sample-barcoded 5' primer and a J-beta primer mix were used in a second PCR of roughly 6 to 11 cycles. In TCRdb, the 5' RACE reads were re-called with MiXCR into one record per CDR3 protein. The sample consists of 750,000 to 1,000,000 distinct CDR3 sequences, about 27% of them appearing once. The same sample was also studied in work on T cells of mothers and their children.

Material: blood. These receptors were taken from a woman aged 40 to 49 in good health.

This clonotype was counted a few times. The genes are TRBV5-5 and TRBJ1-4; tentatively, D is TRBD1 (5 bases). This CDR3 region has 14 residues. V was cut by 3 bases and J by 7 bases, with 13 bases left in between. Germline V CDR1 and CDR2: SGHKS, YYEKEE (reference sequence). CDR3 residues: CASSWRPQGEKLFF. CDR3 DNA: TGTGCCAGCAGCTGGCGGCCCCAGGGTGAAAAACTGTTTTTT.

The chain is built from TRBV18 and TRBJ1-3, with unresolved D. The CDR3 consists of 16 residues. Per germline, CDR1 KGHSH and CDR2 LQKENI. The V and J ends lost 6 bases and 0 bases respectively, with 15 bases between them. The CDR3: CASSPSRSTSGNTIYF. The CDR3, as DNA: TGTGCCAGCTCGCCATCCAGGTCTACCTCTGGAAACACCATATATTTT. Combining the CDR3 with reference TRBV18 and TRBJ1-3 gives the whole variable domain NAGVMQNPRHLVRRRGQEARLRCSPMKGHSHVYWYRQLPEEGLKFMVYLQKENIIDESGMPKERFSAEFPKEGPSILRIQQVVRGDSAAYFCASSPSRSTSGNTIYFGEGSWLTVV.

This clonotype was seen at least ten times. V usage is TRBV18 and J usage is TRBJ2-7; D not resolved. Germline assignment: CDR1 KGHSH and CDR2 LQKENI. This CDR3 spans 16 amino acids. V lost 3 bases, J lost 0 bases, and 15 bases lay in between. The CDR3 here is CASSPPDDRSSYEQYF. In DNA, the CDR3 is TGTGCCAGCTCACCCCCCGACGACCGTAGCTCCTACGAGCAGTACTTC. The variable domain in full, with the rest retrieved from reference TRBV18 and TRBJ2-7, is NAGVMQNPRHLVRRRGQEARLRCSPMKGHSHVYWYRQLPEEGLKFMVYLQKENIIDESGMPKERFSAEFPKEGPSILRIQQVVRGDSAAYFCASSPPDDRSSYEQYFGPGTRLTVT.

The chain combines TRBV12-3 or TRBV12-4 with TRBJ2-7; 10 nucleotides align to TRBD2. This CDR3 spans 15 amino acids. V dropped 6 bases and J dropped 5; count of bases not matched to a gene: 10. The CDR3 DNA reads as TGTGCCAGCAGAAGGGGTAGCGGGGGGAGTCACGAGCAGTACTTC. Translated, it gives CASRRGSGGSHEQYF.

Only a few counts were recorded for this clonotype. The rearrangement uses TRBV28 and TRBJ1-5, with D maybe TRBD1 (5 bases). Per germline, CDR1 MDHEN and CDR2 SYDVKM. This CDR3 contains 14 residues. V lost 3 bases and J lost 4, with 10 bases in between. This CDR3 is CASSFGARNQPQHF. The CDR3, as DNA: TGTGCCAGCAGTTTTGGGGCCAGAAATCAGCCCCAGCATTTT.

The CDR3 DNA reads TGTGCCAGCAGTTACTCGGGGGGCCGAGCAGATACGCAGTATTTT. Its protein product is CASSYSGGRADTQYF. The V call is TRBV6-5, the J call TRBJ2-3; D is tentatively TRBD1 or TRBD2 (6 bases each). The CDR3 runs 15 residues. The germline V and J ends were trimmed by 0 bases and 4 bases, with 11 bases remaining between them. Germline V lookup: CDR1 MNHEY, CDR2 SVGAGI.

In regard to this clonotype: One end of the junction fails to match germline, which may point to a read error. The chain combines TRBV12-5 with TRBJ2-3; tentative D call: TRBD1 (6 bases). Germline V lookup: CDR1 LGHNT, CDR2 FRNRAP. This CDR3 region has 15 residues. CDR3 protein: CTSGIYRDHTDTQYF. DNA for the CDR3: TGTACTAGTGGGATATACAGGGACCACACAGATACGCAGTATTTT.

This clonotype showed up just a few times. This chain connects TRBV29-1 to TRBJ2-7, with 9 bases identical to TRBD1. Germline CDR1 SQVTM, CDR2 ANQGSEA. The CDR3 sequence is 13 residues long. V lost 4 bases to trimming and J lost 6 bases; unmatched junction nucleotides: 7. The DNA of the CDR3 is TGCAGCGTTGCAGGACAGGGGATAGGCGAGCAGTACTTC. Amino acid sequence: CSVAGQGIGEQYF.

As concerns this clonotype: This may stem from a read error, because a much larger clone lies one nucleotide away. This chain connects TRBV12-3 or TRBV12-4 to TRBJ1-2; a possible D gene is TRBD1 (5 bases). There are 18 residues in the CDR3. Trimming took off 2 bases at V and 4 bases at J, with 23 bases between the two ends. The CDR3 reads CASSLRGHRGERVYGYTF. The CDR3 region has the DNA TGTGCCAGCAGTTTAAGGGGTCATCGAGGAGAGAGGGTCTATGGCTACACCTTC.

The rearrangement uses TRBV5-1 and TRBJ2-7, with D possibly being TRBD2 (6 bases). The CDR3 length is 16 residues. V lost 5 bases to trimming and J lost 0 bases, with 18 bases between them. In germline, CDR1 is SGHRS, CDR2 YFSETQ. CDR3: CASSRGRDFSSYEQYF. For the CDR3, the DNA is TGCGCCAGCAGTCGTGGACGGGACTTTAGCTCCTACGAGCAGTACTTC.

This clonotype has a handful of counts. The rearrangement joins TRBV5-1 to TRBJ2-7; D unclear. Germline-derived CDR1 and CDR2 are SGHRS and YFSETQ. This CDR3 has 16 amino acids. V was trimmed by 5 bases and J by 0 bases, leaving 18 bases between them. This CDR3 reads CASSSTYTGASYEQYF. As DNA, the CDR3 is TGCGCCAGCAGTTCCACGTATACCGGCGCCTCCTACGAGCAGTACTTC.

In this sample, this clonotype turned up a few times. The CDR3 DNA follows: TGTGCCACCAGCAGCCTCCGGGGAGGAAGCACAGATACGCAGTATTTT. It translates to CATSSLRGGSTDTQYF. The V and J genes are TRBV15 and TRBJ2-3, with D perhaps TRBD2 (6 bases). Germline V lookup: CDR1 LNHNV, CDR2 YYDKDF (reference sequence). Trimming cost V 3 bases and J 0 bases, with 13 bases left between them. This CDR3 has 16 residues.

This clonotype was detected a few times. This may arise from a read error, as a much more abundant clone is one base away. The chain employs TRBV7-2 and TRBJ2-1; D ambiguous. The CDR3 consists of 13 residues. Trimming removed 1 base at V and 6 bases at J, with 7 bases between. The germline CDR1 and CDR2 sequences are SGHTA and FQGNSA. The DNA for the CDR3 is TGTGCCAGCAGCTTAGGGGCGACCAATGAGCAGTTCTTC. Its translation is CASSLGATNEQFF.

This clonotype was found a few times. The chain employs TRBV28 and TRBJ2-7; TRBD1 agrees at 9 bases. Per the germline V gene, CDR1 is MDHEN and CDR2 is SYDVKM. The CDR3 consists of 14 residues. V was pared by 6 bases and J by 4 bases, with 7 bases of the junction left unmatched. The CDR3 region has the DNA TGTGCCAGCAGATCACAGGGGGCAGGATACGAGCAGTACTTC. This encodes CASRSQGAGYEQYF.

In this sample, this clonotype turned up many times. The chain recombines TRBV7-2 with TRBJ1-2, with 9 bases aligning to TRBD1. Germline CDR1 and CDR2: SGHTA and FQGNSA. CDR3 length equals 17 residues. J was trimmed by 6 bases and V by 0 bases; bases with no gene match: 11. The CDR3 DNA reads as TGTGCCAGCAGCTTAGCTTTTTTATACGGACAGGGGAATGGCTACACCTTC. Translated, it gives CASSLAFLYGQGNGYTF. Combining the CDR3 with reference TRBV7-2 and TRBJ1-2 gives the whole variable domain GAGVSQSPSNKVTEKGKDVELRCDPISGHTALYWYRQSLGQGLEFLIYFQGNSAPDKSGLPSDRFSAERTGGSVSTLTIQRTQQEDSAVYLCASSLAFLYGQGNGYTFGSGTRLTVV.

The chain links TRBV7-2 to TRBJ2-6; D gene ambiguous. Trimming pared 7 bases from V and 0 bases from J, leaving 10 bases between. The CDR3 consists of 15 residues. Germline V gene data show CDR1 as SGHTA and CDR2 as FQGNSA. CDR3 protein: CASTGRASGANVLTF. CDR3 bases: TGTGCCAGCACTGGACGGGCCTCTGGGGCCAACGTCCTGACTTTC.

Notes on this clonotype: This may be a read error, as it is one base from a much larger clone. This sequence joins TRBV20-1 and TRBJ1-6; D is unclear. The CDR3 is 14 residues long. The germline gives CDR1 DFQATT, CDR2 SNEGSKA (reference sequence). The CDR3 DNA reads TGCAGTGCTAGGAATAGCTCCTATAATTCACTCCTCCACTTT. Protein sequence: CSARNSSYNSLLHF.

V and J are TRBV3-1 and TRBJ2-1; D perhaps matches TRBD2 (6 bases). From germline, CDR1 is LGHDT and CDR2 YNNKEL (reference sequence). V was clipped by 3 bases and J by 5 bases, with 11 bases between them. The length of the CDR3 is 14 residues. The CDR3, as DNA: TGTGCCAGCAGCCAGGGGGGATTCCACAATGAGCAGTTCTTC. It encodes CASSQGGFHNEQFF.

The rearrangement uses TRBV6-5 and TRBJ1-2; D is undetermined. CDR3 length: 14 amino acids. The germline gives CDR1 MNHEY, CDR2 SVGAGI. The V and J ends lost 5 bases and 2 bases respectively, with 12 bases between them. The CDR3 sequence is CASSPGSLNYGYTF. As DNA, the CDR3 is TGTGCCAGCAGTCCCGGGTCCCTCAACTATGGCTACACCTTC.